These T cell receptor beta chains were read from a single sample in a study of blood T cells in healthy people across ages. MiXCR was run by TCRdb on the 5' RACE reads, yielding one entry per CDR3 protein. The sample lists roughly 800,000 distinct CDR3 sequences; roughly 60% were seen once. Sequencing was done on a sample of blood. These receptors came from a man aged 25-45 years in good health. Each CDR3 is given without its conserved first and last residue.

V	J	CDR3
TRBV20-1	TRBJ2-7	SARDRVGGSYEQY
TRBV12-3/TRBV12-4	TRBJ2-1	ASSSTSNGGDEQF
TRBV20-1	TRBJ2-1	SAPDQAGEYNEQF
TRBV20-1	TRBJ2-3	SATVGDTQY
TRBV7-9	TRBJ1-5	ASSSTIQGGQPQH
TRBV5-1	TRBJ2-1	ASSLEVGQHYNEQF
TRBV4-3	NA	TSSQELRLAGGDEQY
TRBV3-1	TRBJ2-7	TSSILQTSYEQY
TRBV5-1	TRBJ2-5	ASSFLAGEETQY
TRBV7-2	TRBJ2-1	ATQLLGTNEQF
TRBV20-1	TRBJ1-1	SAPLQKDTEAF
TRBV11-2	TRBJ2-5	ASSRDRDGTQY
TRBV9	TRBJ2-1	ASSVETAPGEQF